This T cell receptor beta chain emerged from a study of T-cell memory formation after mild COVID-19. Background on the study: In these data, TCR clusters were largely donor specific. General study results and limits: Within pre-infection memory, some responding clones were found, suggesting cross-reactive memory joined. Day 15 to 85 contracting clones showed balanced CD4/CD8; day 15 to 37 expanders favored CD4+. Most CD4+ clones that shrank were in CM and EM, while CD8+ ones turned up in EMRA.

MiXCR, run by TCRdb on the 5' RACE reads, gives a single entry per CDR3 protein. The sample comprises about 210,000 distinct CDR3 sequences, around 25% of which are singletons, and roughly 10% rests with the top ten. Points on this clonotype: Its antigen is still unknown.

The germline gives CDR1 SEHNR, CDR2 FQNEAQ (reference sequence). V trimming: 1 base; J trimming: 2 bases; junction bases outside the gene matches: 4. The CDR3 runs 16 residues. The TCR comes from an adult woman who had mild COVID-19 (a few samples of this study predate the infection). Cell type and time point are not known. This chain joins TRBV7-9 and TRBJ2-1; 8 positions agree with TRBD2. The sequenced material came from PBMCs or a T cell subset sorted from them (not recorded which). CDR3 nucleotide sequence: TGTGCCAGCAGCTTAGGCGCGGGGGGAACCTACAATGAGCAGTTCTTC. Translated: CASSLGAGGTYNEQFF.